The 27 T cell receptor beta chains reported below all come from one sample, sequenced in a study of graft-versus-host responses after intestinal transplantation. Their antigen targets remain unknown. Measured with immunoSEQ multiplex PCR; TCRdb has only the in-frame clones, and not every one. The data show 70,000 to 95,000 clones, roughly 90% seen once. The input for sequencing was unstimulated CD4+ T cells sorted from spleen or lymph node cells, taken before intestinal transplant. Receptors were obtained from a human donor who received an intestinal transplant.

V is TRBV7-9 and J is TRBJ2-7; 9 nucleotides match TRBD1. CDR3 length: 17 amino acids. Per germline, CDR1 SEHNR and CDR2 FQNEAQ (reference sequence). V dropped 4 bases and J dropped 5; count of bases not matched to a gene: 15. The CDR3 bases are TGTGCCAGCAGCTCGATGACACTACAGGGGGCGCCTCACGAGCAGTACTTC. Its translation is CASSSMTLQGAPHEQYF. The full variable domain, rest sourced from reference TRBV7-9 and TRBJ2-7, is DTGVSQNPRHKITKRGQNVTFRCDPISEHNRLYWYRQTLGQGPEFLTYFQNEAQLEKSRLLSDRFSAERPKGSFSTLEIQRTEQGDSAMYLCASSSMTLQGAPHEQYFGPGTRLTVT.

This clone was seen more than once but under ten times. V and J are TRBV5-1 and TRBJ2-3; D not resolved. The CDR3 has 12 amino acids. Trimming left V 3 bases short and J 4 bases short, with 6 bases between. Germline values: CDR1 SGHRS, CDR2 YFSETQ. The CDR3 is CASSSTADTQYF. The CDR3 nucleotides are TGCGCCAGCAGCTCCACGGCAGATACGCAGTATTTT.

The V and J genes are TRBV15 and TRBJ2-3; the match to TRBD2 covers 12 bases. V trimming: 5 bases; J trimming: 2 bases; junction bases outside the gene matches: 5. CDR1 and CDR2 from the germline V gene are LNHNV and YYDKDF (reference sequence). The CDR3 has 16 amino acids. CDR3 region: CATSRRTSGVTDTQYF. CDR3 nucleotide sequence: TGTGCCACCAGCCGGCGGACTAGCGGGGTCACAGATACGCAGTATTTT.

The gene calls are TRBV19 and TRBJ1-2; D perhaps matches TRBD1 (5 bases). Trimming stripped 5 bases from V and 0 bases from J, with 16 bases between. Germline V gives CDR1 LNHDA, CDR2 SQIVND (reference sequence). The CDR3 contains 16 residues. CDR3 residues: CASSVHDSEANYGYTF. Here the CDR3 DNA reads TGTGCCAGTAGTGTCCACGACAGCGAAGCTAACTATGGCTACACCTTC. The full variable domain, completed using reference TRBV19 and TRBJ1-2, is DGGITQSPKYLFRKEGQNVTLSCEQNLNHDAMYWYRQDPGQGLRLIYYSQIVNDFQKGDIAEGYSVSREKKESFPLTVTSAQKNPTAFYLCASSVHDSEANYGYTFGSGTRLTVV.

The chain couples TRBV5-1 to TRBJ1-2, with D possibly TRBD1 on 5 matching bases. The CDR3 spans 15 residues. Germline CDR1 is SGHRS and CDR2 is YFSETQ. Trimming removed 8 bases at V and 2 bases at J, with 19 bases between. This CDR3 reads CASGAGQGPNYGYTF. For the CDR3, the DNA is TGCGCCAGTGGGGCGGGGCAGGGCCCCAACTATGGCTACACCTTC.

The rearrangement uses TRBV10-3 and TRBJ1-1; 8 nucleotides match TRBD1. Germline V gene sequence: CDR1 ENHRY, CDR2 SYGVKD. V lost 4 bases to trimming and J lost 11 bases; unmatched junction nucleotides: 6. The CDR3 spans 12 residues. CDR3 coding DNA: TGTGCCATCAGTGGACAGGGGCTTGGGGCTTTCTTT. This sequence encodes CAISGQGLGAFF.

The chain uses TRBV6-5 and TRBJ1-2; no clear D gene. The germline gives CDR1 MNHEY, CDR2 SVGAGI. The CDR3 has 15 residues. Trimming shortened V by 4 bases and J by 6 bases, and 18 bases separated the two germline ends. The CDR3 nucleotides are TGTGCCAGCAGTTCGACCTCCACTGCGGATGATGGCTACACCTTC. It specifies CASSSTSTADDGYTF.

The chain recombines TRBV19 with TRBJ2-1; TRBD2 agrees at 9 bases. The CDR3 has 17 amino acids. CDR1 and CDR2 (germline): LNHDA, SQIVND (reference sequence). V shed 4 bases, J shed 1 base, and the junction held 8 bases outside the gene matches. The CDR3 bases are TGTGCCAGTAGTACCGCCTCTAGCGGGGCTTCCTACAATGAGCAGTTCTTC. This encodes CASSTASSGASYNEQFF.

The chain has TRBV5-1 and TRBJ1-2; a possible D gene is TRBD1 (6 bases). CDR3 length equals 13 residues. V dropped 4 bases and J dropped 6 bases, with 13 bases sitting between them. CDR1 SGHRS and CDR2 YFSETQ come from the germline V gene. The CDR3 here is CASSRQVTDGYTF. The CDR3 nucleotides read TGCGCCAGCAGCCGACAGGTAACGGATGGCTACACCTTC.

The CDR3 reads CASSAVAGGPEQYF. Here the CDR3 DNA reads TGTGCCAGCAGCGCAGTAGCGGGGGGGCCCGAGCAGTACTTC. This chain uses TRBV9 with TRBJ2-7; the match to TRBD2 covers 11 bases. This CDR3 is 14 amino acids long. Germline assignment: CDR1 SGDLS and CDR2 YYNGEE. After removal of 3 bases from V and 6 bases from J, the junction contained 5 bases not matched to a gene.

V and J are TRBV10-1 and TRBJ1-5, with no clear D. This CDR3 is 14 amino acids long. Trimming pared 0 bases from V and 5 bases from J, leaving 8 bases between. The V gene's germline CDR1 is WNHNN and CDR2 SYGVQD (reference sequence). The CDR3 DNA reads as TGCGCCAGCAGTGAGTCGAATCGGGATCAGCCCCAGCATTTT. Its translation is CASSESNRDQPQHF.

This chain links TRBV5-1 with TRBJ1-6, with 7 bases that match TRBD1. This CDR3 has 15 residues. The V gene's germline CDR1 is SGHRS and CDR2 YFSETQ. Trimming removed 5 bases from V and 5 bases from J; junction bases left unmatched: 7. The DNA for the CDR3 is TGCGCCAGCAGGGGGGCGACAGGGAATAATTCACCCCTCCACTTT. Translating it yields CASRGATGNNSPLHF.

V and J are TRBV10-2 and TRBJ2-3; 7 bases are shared with TRBD2. Germline trimming cut 4 bases from V and 2 bases from J; bases unmatched to any gene: 3. CDR3 length: 14 residues. CDR1 is WSHSY and CDR2 is SAAADI in the germline V gene. The CDR3 region is CASSGLALTDTQYF. The CDR3 nucleotides are TGCGCCAGCAGTGGACTAGCCCTCACAGATACGCAGTATTTT.

V and J are TRBV4-1 and TRBJ2-7, with 10 bases matching TRBD1. V was clipped by 2 bases and J by 3 bases; unmatched bases: 4. The germline V gene has CDR1 MGHRA and CDR2 YSYEKL. The CDR3 loop spans 15 amino acids. The CDR3 sequence is CASSQSDRGFYEQYF. DNA of the CDR3: TGCGCCAGCAGCCAATCGGACAGGGGGTTCTACGAGCAGTACTTC.

This chain links TRBV5-1 with TRBJ1-1; no reliable D call. CDR1 is SGHRS and CDR2 is YFSETQ in the germline V gene. This CDR3 comprises 14 residues. V gave up 4 bases and J gave up 7 bases, with 17 bases separating them. The CDR3 coding sequence is TGCGCCAGCAGCCCCCAGTCTCCCCTTTTTGAAGCTTTCTTT. Protein sequence: CASSPQSPLFEAFF.

V usage is TRBV28 and J usage is TRBJ1-4; D gene unclear. The CDR3 extends over 16 amino acids. Germline V CDR1 and CDR2: MDHEN, SYDVKM. V was trimmed by 6 bases and J by 8 bases, leaving 22 bases between them. In nucleotides, the CDR3 is TGTGCCAGCAGCCTCCCCCCATTGAGGGAAGGGGAAAAACTGTTTTTT. Protein product: CASSLPPLREGEKLFF.

The chain joins TRBV5-1 to TRBJ2-2; 15 nucleotides match TRBD2. The germline V gene has CDR1 SGHRS and CDR2 YFSETQ. The CDR3 is 16 residues long. V gave up 3 bases and J gave up 3 bases; unmatched junction bases: 0. Here the CDR3 reads CASSWTSGGDTGELFF. The DNA of the CDR3 is TGCGCCAGCAGCTGGACTAGCGGGGGGGACACCGGGGAGCTGTTTTTT.

V and J are TRBV11-2 and TRBJ2-7; maybe TRBD2 (5 bases). Trimming removed 2 bases from V and 9 bases from J, with 11 bases in between. The germline V gene has CDR1 SGHAT and CDR2 FQNNGV. The CDR3 sequence is 12 residues long. The CDR3 sequence: CASSLLEGGQYF. Written as DNA, the CDR3 is TGTGCCAGCAGCTTACTTGAGGGCGGGCAGTACTTC.

This rearrangement joins TRBV4-2 to TRBJ1-2; 7 bases are shared with TRBD1. In germline, CDR1 is LGHNA, CDR2 YNFKEQ. V lost 10 bases, J lost 0 bases, and 5 bases stayed unmatched. This CDR3 comprises 13 residues. In DNA, the CDR3 is TGTGCCACCCGGGACAGCCCTAACTATGGCTACACCTTC. It specifies CATRDSPNYGYTF.

The rearrangement joins TRBV7-6 to TRBJ1-3, with 8 bases lining up with TRBD1. CDR1 is SGHVS and CDR2 is FNYEAQ in the germline V gene. CDR3 length: 17 residues. V lost 1 base, J lost 7 bases, and 12 bases stayed unmatched. The CDR3: CASSLGGAGGFYNTIYF. The CDR3 coding sequence is TGTGCCAGCAGCTTAGGAGGGGCAGGGGGCTTCTACAACACCATATATTTT.

The CDR3 sequence is CASSHLAGANVLTF. CDR3 DNA sequence: TGCGCCAGCAGCCATTTAGCTGGGGCCAACGTCCTGACTTTC. The genes are TRBV4-1 and TRBJ2-6, with D hard to call. V was cut by 3 bases and J by 2 bases, with 5 bases left in between. CDR3 length: 14 amino acids. Germline V CDR1 and CDR2: MGHRA, YSYEKL.

V is TRBV9 and J is TRBJ2-7; TRBD1 matches 9 bases. CDR3 length: 14 amino acids. The germline V gene encodes CDR1 SGDLS and CDR2 YYNGEE. J gave up 4 bases and V 8 bases, and 10 bases lay outside the gene matches. CDR3 sequence: CASSTGTGRYEQYF. The CDR3 nucleotides are TGTGCCAGTTCCACCGGGACAGGGCGTTACGAGCAGTACTTC.

The rearrangement links TRBV4-1 to TRBJ2-1; D is unclear. V lost 0 bases and J 0 bases, leaving 12 bases between the germline ends. The CDR3 runs 17 residues. Looked up from germline, CDR1 is MGHRA and CDR2 is YSYEKL. The CDR3 here is CASSQEGWLDSYNEQFF. The DNA of the CDR3 is TGCGCCAGCAGCCAAGAAGGTTGGCTAGACTCCTACAATGAGCAGTTCTTC.

V is TRBV6-6 and J is TRBJ1-2; 7 bases match TRBD1. CDR3 length: 16 residues. Germline trimming cut 4 bases from V and 2 bases from J; bases unmatched to any gene: 10. The V gene's germline CDR1 is MNHNY and CDR2 SVGAGI (reference sequence). This chain's CDR3 is CASSFQGGKGNYGYTF. CDR3 coding DNA: TGTGCCAGCAGTTTCCAGGGGGGCAAAGGAAACTATGGCTACACCTTC.

The chain uses TRBV5-6 and TRBJ1-6; 8 positions agree with TRBD1. This CDR3 has 17 residues. The V and J ends lost 0 bases and 6 bases, in that order; junction bases with no gene match: 8. Germline V gives CDR1 SGHDT, CDR2 YYEEEE. The chain's CDR3 is CASSLGPGGAGNSPLHF. For the CDR3, the DNA is TGTGCCAGCAGCTTGGGGCCAGGGGGCGCGGGTAATTCACCCCTCCACTTT.

The CDR3 coding sequence is TGTGCCAGCAGCCCCGGGACTAGCGGCACAGATACGCAGTATTTT. It yields the protein CASSPGTSGTDTQYF. The chain is built from TRBV7-9 and TRBJ2-3; 10 bases agree with TRBD2. CDR1 is SEHNR, CDR2 FQNEAQ, per germline (reference sequence). The CDR3 is made up of 15 amino acids. V lost 5 bases to trimming and J lost 1 base; unmatched junction nucleotides: 3.

The V gene is TRBV5-6, the J gene TRBJ2-3; D ambiguous. The V gene lost 0 bases and the J gene lost 4 bases, with 3 bases spanning the gap. This CDR3 comprises 12 residues. Per germline, CDR1 SGHDT and CDR2 YYEEEE. The CDR3 loop is CASSLAADTQYF. The CDR3 nucleotides read TGTGCCAGCAGCTTGGCAGCAGATACGCAGTATTTT.